The T cell receptor (beta chain) under discussion was sequenced for a study of identical twins' blood T cells. On the study more broadly: Approximately 50 million reads covered roughly six alpha-chain and roughly six beta-chain libraries.

Overall study results and limits: Out-of-frame TCRbeta clonotypes reportedly had markedly more similar V usage in twins than unrelated donors. Twins shared more top CDR3 clonotypes than unrelated donors did.

Each TCR cDNA library carried sample-specific barcodes on both ends. TCRdb ran MiXCR on the 5' RACE reads and lists one entry per CDR3 protein. Altogether roughly 380,000 distinct CDR3 sequences are present, 28% being singletons, with the ten largest covering 6.1%. Germline assignment: CDR1 MNHEY and CDR2 SVGAGI. The V gene end was trimmed by 2 bases and the J gene end by 8 bases; junction bases not matched to a gene: 5. CDR3 length equals 13 residues. In the case of this clonotype: No antigen is known for it.

The rearrangement links TRBV6-5 to TRBJ1-2, with TRBD1 matching over 7 bases. The receptor was derived from a woman aged 18-49 years in good health. Sequencing was carried out using PBMCs. CDR3 region: CASSYSRGHGYTF. The CDR3 nucleotides are TGTGCCAGCAGTTACAGTAGGGGGCACGGCTACACCTTC.